This T cell receptor beta chain was captured in a study of cytomegalovirus exposure and HLA in healthy donors. The overall study: Among the approximately 400 donors who were genotyped, about 80% fell in the genetic ancestry cluster that is associated with self-reported Caucasian donors. Study-level points and caveats: TCR beta V- and J-gene trimming, according to a later analysis, was linked to a missense DCLRE1C variant.

Points on this clone: Its specificity is unknown.

Deletions cut 4 bases from V and 1 base from J, with 11 bases between. The CDR3 length is 14 residues. CDR1 is SGHRS, CDR2 YFSETQ, per germline. In the PCR, 60 Vbeta and 13 Jbeta primers were used. The data were produced by immunoSEQ multiplex PCR, yet TCRdb's version contains in-frame clones alone and is incomplete. The data contain some 65,000 clones, 68% of them seen just once; the ten biggest clones take up 9.5% to 12%. The sample comprised PBMCs. The TCR was taken from a woman aged 25 to 39 in good health and CMV-seronegative. The chain has TRBV5-1 and TRBJ1-1, with D uncertain. DNA of the CDR3: TGCGCCAGCAGCCCCCTACAGACGAACACTGAAGCTTTCTTT. Protein product: CASSPLQTNTEAFF.